This T cell receptor beta chain was identified in a study of CD8+ T cells in alopecia areata. The overall study: The drug, oral tofacitinib, was given to treated patients at 5 to 10 mg twice daily.

Treatment defined: oral pan-JAK inhibitor, 5-10 mg twice daily. Findings and limits, study-wide: One nonresponder makes the tie between baseline CD8+ expansion and response uncertain. During tofacitinib treatment, many expanded lesional clones remained in scalp and blood.

This clone has a handful of counts. No antigen is known for it. Extracted RNA was reverse transcribed into cDNA, the sequencing template. Some clones are missing from TCRdb's copy, which holds only in-frame ones; the method was immunoSEQ multiplex PCR. Of roughly 170,000 clones listed, roughly 62% are singletons. The CDR3 covers 15 residues. Per the germline V gene, CDR1 is MGHRA and CDR2 is YSYEKL. V lost 3 bases to trimming and J lost 4 bases; unmatched junction nucleotides: 2. The TCR originated in a human donor with alopecia areata. V is TRBV4-1 and J is TRBJ2-1, with 11 nucleotides matching TRBD1. Sequenced here: CD8+ T cells sorted from blood, sampled at week 24, from a patient treated with tofacitinib. CDR3 loop: CASSHRDRGYNEQFF. Here the CDR3 DNA reads TGCGCCAGCAGCCACCGGGACAGGGGGTACAATGAGCAGTTCTTC.